The 8 T cell receptor beta chains below all came from one sample that was sequenced in a study of shared clonotypes between healthy human individuals. Sequenced by immunoSEQ multiplex PCR; TCRdb stores in-frame clones only, minus some. The table lists approximately 1.1 million clones, 78% of them singletons, with about 0.52% in the top ten. Material for sequencing was memory CD4+ T cells from PBMCs. Stated subset: CD45RA-negative fraction. These receptors were taken from a man aged 18-30 years in good health. Some clones in this sample may be carry-over from other donors' samples.

The genes are TRBV10-1 and TRBJ2-3; D gene ambiguous. This CDR3 region has 16 residues. Germline assignment: CDR1 WNHNN and CDR2 SYGVQD (reference sequence). Trimming cost V 8 bases and J 3 bases, with 21 bases left between them. The CDR3 coding sequence is TGCGCCAGCGGAGTCCCAACTTCGAGTCAGACAGATACGCAGTATTTT. Its protein product is CASGVPTSSQTDTQYF.

About this clone: At the DNA level, this CDR3 is encoded by other sequences in the same sample as well. The V call is TRBV6-1, the J call TRBJ1-6; no clear D gene. V gave up 3 bases and J gave up 10 bases, with 4 bases separating them. Germline loops: CDR1 MNHNS, CDR2 SASEGT. CDR3 length equals 11 residues. The CDR3 region is CASSDPSPLHF. The CDR3 DNA sequence: TGTGCCAGCAGTGACCCCTCACCCCTCCACTTT.

The V gene is TRBV7-2, the J gene TRBJ2-2; TRBD1 might be the D (5 bases). CDR1 and CDR2 from the germline V gene are SGHTA and FQGNSA. The V end lost 2 bases, the J end lost 3 bases, and 13 bases lay between the germline ends. This CDR3 has 16 residues. CDR3 sequence reads: CASSLTPQADTGELFF. CDR3 sequence (DNA): TGTGCCAGCAGCTTAACCCCACAGGCGGACACCGGGGAGCTGTTTTTT.

This clone has only one observation. The chain links TRBV4-1 to TRBJ1-2; a possible D gene is TRBD1 (6 bases). CDR3 length: 15 amino acids. CDR1 MGHRA and CDR2 YSYEKL come from the germline V gene. Trimming removed 2 bases from V and 7 bases from J, with 17 bases in between. The DNA of the CDR3 is TGCGCCAGCAGCCAACCGACAGGTCCAAGGGGTGGCTACACCTTC. Its protein is CASSQPTGPRGGYTF.

The rearrangement uses TRBV5-1 and TRBJ1-4; perhaps TRBD1 as D (5 bases). The V end lost 2 bases, the J end lost 5 bases, and 13 bases lay between the germline ends. This CDR3 has 15 amino acids. The germline gives CDR1 SGHRS, CDR2 YFSETQ. This chain's CDR3 is CASSFLGRTNEKLFF. The CDR3, as DNA: TGCGCCAGCAGCTTCTTGGGACGAACGAATGAAAAACTGTTTTTT. The entire variable domain, with the rest obtained from reference TRBV5-1 and TRBJ1-4, is as follows: KAGVTQTPRYLIKTRGQQVTLSCSPISGHRSVSWYQQTPGQGLQFLFEYFSETQRNKGNFPGRFSGRQFSNSRSEMNVSTLELGDSALYLCASSFLGRTNEKLFFGSGTQLSVL.

This chain connects TRBV10-3 to TRBJ2-4, with 7 bases aligning to TRBD1. CDR1 ENHRY and CDR2 SYGVKD come from the germline V gene. The CDR3 is 14 amino acids. V was pared by 6 bases and J by 8 bases, with 10 bases of the junction left unmatched. The CDR3: CAISGDSSGDIQYF. The CDR3 DNA is TGTGCCATCAGCGGGGACAGTTCAGGGGACATTCAGTACTTC.

The chain has TRBV5-6 and TRBJ2-7, with TRBD2 matching over 7 bases. This CDR3 spans 16 amino acids. After removal of 6 bases from V and 6 bases from J, the junction contained 18 bases not matched to a gene. Germline V lookup: CDR1 SGHDT, CDR2 YYEEEE. This CDR3 is CASNPFFDQRDGEQYF. In nucleotides, the CDR3 is TGTGCCAGCAATCCGTTTTTCGACCAGCGGGATGGCGAGCAGTACTTC.

J is TRBJ1-1 and V is TRBV29-1; D possibly corresponds to TRBD1 (5 bases). CDR1 is SQVTM, CDR2 ANQGSEA, per germline. Trimming removed 0 bases from V and 5 bases from J, with 16 bases in between. The CDR3 length is 15 residues. CDR3 DNA: TGCAGCGTTGAAGAGCCACCCGGGGGGGGGACTGAAGCTTTCTTT. This translates into CSVEEPPGGGTEAFF.